This is a list of T cell receptor beta chains from one sample in a study of CD8 T cells in Susac syndrome. TCRdb ran MiXCR on the immunoSEQ multiplex PCR reads and lists one entry per CDR3 protein. The data contain some 190,000 distinct CDR3 sequences, just under 95% of them seen just once; the ten biggest clones take up approximately 0.1%. Sequences were obtained from CD4+ T cells from PBMCs. These receptors came from a human donor in good health. CDR3s include the opening cysteine and the closing phenylalanine or tryptophan. The order of the fields is J gene, V gene, D gene, clone size, CDR3 DNA, CDR3 protein. A D gene is named only where the DNA matches it firmly. Clone size, where shown, is once, few, many, or a class for clones that have expanded.

TRBJ2-5,TRBV29-1,NA,NA,TGCAGCGGGGCAAATGAAGAGACCCAGTACTTC,CSGANEETQYF
TRBJ2-1,TRBV5-4,NA,NA,TGTGCCAGCATCCGGACTCTCCGGGATGAGCAGTTCTTC,CASIRTLRDEQFF
TRBJ2-1,TRBV12-3/TRBV12-4,TRBD1,NA,TGTGCCAGCACCCCCCTTAGAACAGGGGGCCGCAATGAGCAGTTCTTC,CASTPLRTGGRNEQFF
TRBJ2-5,TRBV24-1,NA,NA,TGTGCCACCGGGGACTCCGCCCAAGAGACCCAGTACTTC,CATGDSAQETQYF
TRBJ1-1,TRBV28,TRBD1,NA,TGTGCCAGCACCCTACGACAGGGTCAAGCTTTCTTT,CASTLRQGQAFF
TRBJ2-7,TRBV11-2,NA,NA,TGTGCCAGCAGCTCACTCATCGTCGGCCCCTACGAGCAGTACTTC,CASSSLIVGPYEQYF
TRBJ2-1,TRBV11-2,TRBD1,NA,TGTGCCAGCAGCTTAGTAGGGACAGATCGGACCTTGGGTGAGCAGTTCTTC,CASSLVGTDRTLGEQFF
TRBJ2-1,TRBV4-1,TRBD2,NA,TGCGCCAGCAGCCAAGAGGTAGCGGGAGCCTTTCGCGAGCAGTTCTTC,CASSQEVAGAFREQFF
TRBJ2-1,TRBV3-1,NA,NA,TGTGCCAGCCGCAGGGCTAGCCTGATCGATGAGCAGTTCTTC,CASRRASLIDEQFF
TRBJ2-7,TRBV30,NA,NA,TGTGCCTGGAATGCGAGGCGGGGCGAGCAGTACTTC,CAWNARRGEQYF
TRBJ2-5,TRBV23-1,TRBD2,once,TGCGCCAGCAGTCAATCGGCGGGACTAGCGATAGTAACGGGATACTTC,CASSQSAGLAIVTGYF
TRBJ2-3,TRBV7-2,NA,once,TGTGCCAGCAGCCAAACTTCAGATACGCAGTATTTT,CASSQTSDTQYF
TRBJ2-3,TRBV15,TRBD2,once,TGTGCCACCAGCAGAGATGTGGGACTACGGGCAGATACGCAGTATTTT,CATSRDVGLRADTQYF
TRBJ2-3,TRBV7-3,NA,NA,TGTGCCAGCAGCTTAAACAGTCAGGGAGTCGGAGATACGCAGTATTTT,CASSLNSQGVGDTQYF
TRBJ1-5,TRBV18,NA,few,TGTGCCAGCTCACCTCCGGGGCAGCCCCAGCATTTT,CASSPPGQPQHF
TRBJ1-1,TRBV29-1,TRBD1,NA,TGCAGCGTCGGAAGGACAGGGGGCTACACTGAAGCTTTCTTT,CSVGRTGGYTEAFF
TRBJ2-1,TRBV5-1,NA,NA,TGCGCCAGCAGCGCCCAAGGACGGGACAATGAGCAGTTCTTC,CASSAQGRDNEQFF
TRBJ2-5,TRBV20-1,TRBD2,NA,TGCAGTTTGACTAGCGGGAGCCAAGAGACCCAGTACTTC,CSLTSGSQETQYF
TRBJ2-5,TRBV7-6,NA,NA,TGTGCCAGCTCGACTAGGTTTTTGGAGACCCAGTACTTC,CASSTRFLETQYF
TRBJ2-5,TRBV29-1,NA,NA,TGCACCTCCGGGACCAAAGAGACCCAGTACTTC,CTSGTKETQYF
TRBJ1-1,TRBV30,NA,NA,TGTGCCTGGAGTGGCGGGGCCACTGAAGCTTTCTTT,CAWSGGATEAFF
TRBJ2-3,TRBV7-7,TRBD2,NA,TGTGCTAGCAGCCAGGGACTAGCGGGAGAGCGAGATACGCAGTATTTT,CASSQGLAGERDTQYF
TRBJ2-7,TRBV4-2,TRBD2,NA,TGTGCCAGCAGCCAAGTCTTCGGAGCGGGAGACAACGAGCAGTACTTC,CASSQVFGAGDNEQYF
TRBJ2-7,TRBV18,NA,NA,TGTGCCAGCTCACAAATACAGGGAATCGAGCAGTACTTC,CASSQIQGIEQYF
TRBJ2-7,TRBV20-1,NA,NA,TGCAGCCCCTTCTCACCGGGACGCACTCCCTACGAGCAGTACTTC,CSPFSPGRTPYEQYF
TRBJ2-5,TRBV6-2/TRBV6-3,TRBD2,NA,TGTGCCAGCAGTTACGGGGACTACGGGACCCAGTACTTC,CASSYGDYGTQYF